This T cell receptor beta chain was captured in a study of radiation and T cells in renal cell carcinoma. The treatment is: treatment-naive control, cytoreductive nephrectomy. This CDR3 has 12 amino acids. Between the trimmed V and J ends, which lost 3 bases and 6 bases, there was a span of 5 bases. Germline values: CDR1 KGHSH, CDR2 LQKENI. Study outcomes and limitations: Top 100 clonotypes averaged approximately 50% in irradiated versus roughly 43% in nephrectomy-only tumors. Dominant CDR3 motifs were more common in irradiated tumors than controls. Intratumoral heterogeneity was not captured in these approximately 1 g regions.

Profiled with immunoSEQ multiplex PCR; TCRdb holds only in-frame clones, not every one. The data show 15,000 to 19,000 clones, with around 60% seen just once and about 10% held by the top ten. The table lists this clone with a few counts. The antigen remains undetermined. The receptor was derived from a man aged 45 to 65 with renal cell carcinoma. V usage is TRBV18 and J usage is TRBJ1-4; the D is unclear. The sample consisted of tumor tissue, taken from a patient whose treatment was nephrectomy without radiotherapy. CDR3 bases: TGTGCCAGCTCACCGACCCATGAAAAACTGTTTTTT. Translating gives CASSPTHEKLFF.